This is a list of T cell receptor beta chains from one sample in a study of T cells in Graves' hyperthyroidism and ophthalmopathy. TCRdb itself ran the multiplex PCR reads through MiXCR, one entry per CDR3 protein. The sample records about 510,000 distinct CDR3 sequences, about 15% being singletons. Sequencing was performed on blood. All receptors derive from a woman aged 40 to 50 with Graves' hyperthyroidism. The CDR3 runs from the conserved cysteine through the conserved F or W. D genes are given only for firm matches. A clone size is listed for some rows: how often the clone was seen (once, few, many), or a class if it is expanded.

v_call	clone_size	j_call	d_call	cdr3_aa	cdr3_nt
TRBV9	few	TRBJ2-7	NA	CASSVAEGTYEQYF	TGTGCCAGCAGCGTAGCGGAGGGAACCTACGAGCAGTACTTC
TRBV7-9	few	TRBJ2-7	TRBD2	CASSRGDSDPSEQYF	TGTGCCAGCAGCCGGGGGGACTCCGACCCCTCCGAGCAGTACTTC
TRBV3-1	many	TRBJ2-3	TRBD2	CASSLWTSGSADTQYF	TGTGCCAGCAGCCTATGGACTAGCGGGAGTGCAGATACGCAGTATTTT
TRBV29-1	many	TRBJ2-7	NA	CSVEGQGRREQYF	TGCAGCGTTGAAGGCCAGGGGCGCAGGGAGCAGTACTTC
TRBV28	many	TRBJ2-7	TRBD1	CASSPSPGQSSEQYF	TGTGCCAGCAGTCCATCCCCGGGACAGTCTAGCGAGCAGTACTTC
TRBV5-1	NA	TRBJ2-2	NA	CASSLGPSVTGELFF	TGCGCCAGCAGCTTGGGGCCTAGCGTCACCGGGGAGCTGTTTTTT
TRBV20-1	few	TRBJ2-7	NA	CSAILGPEQYF	TGCAGTGCTATCTTAGGCCCCGAGCAGTACTTC
TRBV2	many	TRBJ2-3	TRBD2	CASSVDLAGQGTDTQYF	TGTGCCAGCAGTGTGGATCTAGCGGGCCAAGGCACAGATACGCAGTATTTT
TRBV7-9	NA	TRBJ2-1	NA	CASSLGTARSYNEQFF	TGTGCCAGCAGCTTAGGGACAGCTCGCTCCTACAATGAGCAGTTCTTC
TRBV20-1	many	TRBJ1-3	NA	CSGRDLSSGNTIYF	TGCAGTGGCAGGGACCTTAGCTCTGGAAACACCATATATTTT
TRBV7-3	NA	TRBJ2-2	TRBD1	CASSLNAGQGTGELFF	TGTGCCAGCAGCTTAAATGCGGGACAGGGGACCGGGGAGCTGTTTTTT
TRBV9	NA	TRBJ2-7	NA	CASSVAEGATYEQYF	TGTGCCAGCAGCGTAGCGGAAGGGGCCACCTACGAGCAGTACTTC
TRBV7-8	few	TRBJ1-2	NA	CASSLADPDRLYGYTF	TGTGCCAGCAGCTTAGCGGACCCGGACAGACTCTATGGCTACACCTTC
TRBV28	NA	TRBJ2-7	NA	CASRGRGGGNYEQYF	TGTGCCAGCAGGGGCAGGGGGGGCGGGAACTACGAGCAGTACTTC
TRBV6-1	NA	TRBJ1-4	NA	CASTRPGSNEKLFF	TGTGCCAGCACAAGGCCGGGGTCTAATGAAAAACTGTTTTTT
TRBV5-8	many	TRBJ2-1	TRBD2	CASSSRELAPEQFF	TGTGCCAGCAGCTCCCGAGAACTAGCGCCTGAGCAGTTCTTC
TRBV19	NA	TRBJ1-1	NA	CASSITSGNTEAFF	TGTGCCAGTAGTATCACATCCGGGAACACTGAAGCTTTCTTT
TRBV5-5	NA	TRBJ1-4	TRBD1	CASSLGLPGQGAANEKLFF	TGTGCCAGCAGCTTGGGACTACCGGGACAGGGGGCGGCTAATGAAAAACTGTTTTTT
TRBV6-1	many	TRBJ1-4	TRBD1	CASRRQGLEKLFF	TGTGCCAGCAGGAGACAGGGACTCGAAAAACTGTTTTTT
TRBV29-1	few	TRBJ1-1	NA	CSVIMNTEAFF	TGCAGCGTTATCATGAACACTGAAGCTTTCTTT
TRBV2	few	TRBJ2-3	NA	CASKQDLPHTDTQYF	TGTGCCAGCAAACAGGACCTACCCCACACAGATACGCAGTATTTT
TRBV28	many	TRBJ2-1	NA	CASSPPPGSYNEQFF	TGTGCCAGCAGTCCCCCCCCGGGGTCCTACAATGAGCAGTTCTTC
TRBV5-1	NA	TRBJ2-2	NA	CASSLVTSYTGELFF	TGCGCCAGCAGCTTGGTAACTAGTTACACCGGGGAGCTGTTTTTT
TRBV28	many	TRBJ1-2	NA	CASSPLEGGMFYGYTF	TGTGCCAGCAGCCCCCTTGAGGGGGGAATGTTCTATGGCTACACCTTC
TRBV7-2	many	TRBJ2-2	TRBD2	CASSKLAGGPGTGELFF	TGTGCCAGCAGCAAACTAGCGGGAGGGCCTGGCACCGGGGAGCTGTTTTTT
TRBV2	many	TRBJ2-1	NA	CASSRGQGTLNEQFF	TGTGCCAGCAGTCGGGGGCAGGGGACTCTCAATGAGCAGTTCTTC
TRBV11-2	many	TRBJ2-3	NA	CASSLAPEGYTDTQYF	TGTGCCAGCAGCTTAGCTCCAGAGGGCTACACAGATACGCAGTATTTT
TRBV20-1	NA	TRBJ2-1	TRBD2	CSAQLETSGSGEQFF	TGCAGTGCCCAGCTAGAGACTAGCGGGAGTGGTGAGCAGTTCTTC
TRBV5-1	few	TRBJ1-1	NA	CASSLGGADTEAFF	TGCGCCAGCAGCTTGGGTGGGGCTGACACTGAAGCTTTCTTT
TRBV6-1	many	TRBJ1-6	NA	CASSEEGSSYNSPLHF	TGTGCCAGCAGTGAAGAGGGTAGCTCCTATAATTCACCCCTCCACTTT
TRBV5-1	many	TRBJ2-3	TRBD1	CASSLEQGARADTQYF	TGCGCCAGCAGCCTAGAACAGGGGGCGAGGGCAGATACGCAGTATTTT
TRBV20-1	NA	TRBJ2-1	TRBD2	CSARDIGGLAGYEQFF	TGCAGTGCTAGAGATATTGGAGGACTAGCGGGATATGAGCAGTTCTTC
TRBV12-5	NA	TRBJ1-1	NA	CASGPTRGAEAFF	TGTGCTAGTGGTCCGACTCGGGGCGCTGAAGCTTTCTTT
TRBV19	few	TRBJ2-3	NA	CASSNPRTSTDTQYF	TGTGCCAGTAGTAACCCCAGGACTAGCACAGATACGCAGTATTTT
TRBV28	many	TRBJ2-7	TRBD1	CASSRTGDTYEQYF	TGTGCCAGCAGTCGGACAGGGGACACCTACGAGCAGTACTTC
TRBV3-1	many	TRBJ1-2	NA	CASSQGPGHSYGYTF	TGTGCCAGCAGCCAGGGTCCGGGACACAGTTATGGCTACACCTTC
TRBV6-5	many	TRBJ2-5	TRBD2	CASSYLAGDKETQYF	TGTGCCAGCAGTTACCTAGCGGGCGACAAAGAGACCCAGTACTTC
TRBV28	many	TRBJ2-5	TRBD2	CASSLTSGRDYF	TGTGCCAGCAGTCTCACTAGCGGGAGAGATTACTTC
TRBV6-1	NA	TRBJ2-6	NA	CASTLDGSSGANVLTF	TGTGCCAGCACTCTTGATGGGAGCTCTGGGGCCAACGTCCTGACTTTC
TRBV28	NA	TRBJ2-1	NA	CASSLIGSTTYNEQFF	TGTGCCAGCAGTTTAATTGGGTCCACCACCTACAATGAGCAGTTCTTC
TRBV6-1	NA	TRBJ1-4	NA	CASSAWANEKLFF	TGTGCCAGCAGTGCATGGGCTAATGAAAAACTGTTTTTT
TRBV18	many	TRBJ1-6	NA	CASSMDVYNSPLHF	TGTGCCAGCTCGATGGACGTATATAATTCACCCCTCCACTTT